This T cell receptor (beta chain) derives from a study of cytomegalovirus exposure and HLA in healthy donors. Study results and limitations: In vitro confirmation showed a few CMV-associated chains to be CMV antigen specific.

As regards this clone: Its target is unknown.

Sequencing used immunoSEQ multiplex PCR; TCRdb keeps in-frame clones, though not all of them. The sample has about 160,000 clones, 95% to 96% seen once. The trim removed 5 bases at V and 1 base at J, leaving 6 bases unmatched. Germline lookup yields CDR1 MNHEY and CDR2 SVGAGI. CDR3 length equals 15 residues. The sequenced material came from PBMCs. The receptor was isolated from a woman between 18 and 29 years old in good health and CMV-seronegative. This chain joins TRBV6-5 and TRBJ2-3, with TRBD1 identical over 7 bases. CDR3 amino acids: CASSRPGTGTDTQYF. For the CDR3, the DNA is TGTGCCAGCAGTAGGCCCGGGACAGGCACAGATACGCAGTATTTT.